Here is one T cell receptor beta chain with its context. The assay was immunoSEQ multiplex PCR, and TCRdb's table has in-frame clones only and misses some. The table shows roughly 200,000 clones, with just under 90% occurring only once. The CDR3 spans 16 residues. V lost 5 bases and J lost 5; bases outside the gene matches: 10. Germline CDR1 reads SGDLS; CDR2 reads YYNGEE. This sample stems from a study of blood T cell repertoires in COVID-19. Study overall: Specimens from acute and convalescent COVID-19 originated in the United States, Italy and Spain.

This sequence originates from a man between 25 and 39 years old who had recovered from COVID-19. The chain combines TRBV9 with TRBJ2-1; 10 positions match TRBD2. The material sequenced was PBMCs or T cells enriched from blood (not recorded which). The CDR3 protein is CASRGPSSGGHNEQFF. CDR3 in DNA: TGTGCCAGCAGGGGACCATCTAGCGGGGGCCACAATGAGCAGTTCTTC.